This T cell receptor beta chain was obtained from a study of early T cells in non-severe SARS-CoV-2 infection. About the study: The study sequenced bulk RNA from unsorted whole blood, with chains unpaired.

Unique molecular identifiers tagged individual cDNA molecules. TCRdb reprocessed the 5' RACE reads via MiXCR and lists one record per CDR3 protein. Of some 45,000 distinct CDR3 sequences listed, over 3% were seen once; the top ten hold about 3.1%. Study results and limitations: The study's VDJdb matching favored anti-spike CD8 responses and missed private and CD4 specificities.

The sample holds many counts of this clonotype. Its antigen is currently unknown. Between the trimmed V and J ends, which lost 0 bases and 7 bases, there was a span of 7 bases. The germline CDR1 and CDR2 sequences are SGHKS and YYEKEE (reference sequence). This CDR3 spans 12 amino acids. The specimen was whole blood. This TCR was recovered from an adult who was a healthcare worker with PCR-confirmed SARS-CoV-2 infection or an uninfected control (not recorded which). The chain joins TRBV5-5 to TRBJ1-2; the D is unclear. The CDR3 region is CASSLESFGYTF. The CDR3 nucleotides are TGTGCCAGCAGCTTGGAATCATTTGGCTACACCTTC.